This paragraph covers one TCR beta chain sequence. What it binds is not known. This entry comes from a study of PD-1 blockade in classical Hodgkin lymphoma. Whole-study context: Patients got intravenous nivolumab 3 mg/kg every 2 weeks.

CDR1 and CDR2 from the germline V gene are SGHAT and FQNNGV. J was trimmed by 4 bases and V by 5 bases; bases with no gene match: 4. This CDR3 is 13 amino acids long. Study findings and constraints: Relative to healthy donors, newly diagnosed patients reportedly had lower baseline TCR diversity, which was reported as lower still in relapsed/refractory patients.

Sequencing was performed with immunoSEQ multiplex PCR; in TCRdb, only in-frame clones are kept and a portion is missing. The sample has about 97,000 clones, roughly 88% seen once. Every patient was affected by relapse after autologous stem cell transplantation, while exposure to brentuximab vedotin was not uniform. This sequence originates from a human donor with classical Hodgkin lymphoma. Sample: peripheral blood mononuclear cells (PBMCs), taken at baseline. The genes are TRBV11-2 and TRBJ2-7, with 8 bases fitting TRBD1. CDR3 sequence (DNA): TGTGCCAGCAGCACCGGACAGGGATACGAGCAGTACTTC. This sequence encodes CASSTGQGYEQYF.